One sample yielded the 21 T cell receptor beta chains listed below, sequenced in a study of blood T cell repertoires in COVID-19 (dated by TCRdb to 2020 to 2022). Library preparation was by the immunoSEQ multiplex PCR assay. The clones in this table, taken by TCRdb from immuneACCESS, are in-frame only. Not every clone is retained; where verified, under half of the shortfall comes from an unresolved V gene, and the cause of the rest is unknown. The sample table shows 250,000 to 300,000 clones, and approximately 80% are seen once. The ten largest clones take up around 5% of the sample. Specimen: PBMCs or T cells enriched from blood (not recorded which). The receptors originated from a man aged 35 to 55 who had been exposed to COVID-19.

CDR3 in DNA: TGTGCCAGCAGCCAAGAAGGGGTGCCGACCGGGGAGCTGTTTTTT. As protein: CASSQEGVPTGELFF. This rearrangement joins TRBV4-2 to TRBJ2-2; D is possibly TRBD1 (5 bases). CDR3 length: 15 amino acids. V was clipped by 0 bases and J by 5 bases, with 10 bases between them. Germline V gene data show CDR1 as LGHNA and CDR2 as YNFKEQ.

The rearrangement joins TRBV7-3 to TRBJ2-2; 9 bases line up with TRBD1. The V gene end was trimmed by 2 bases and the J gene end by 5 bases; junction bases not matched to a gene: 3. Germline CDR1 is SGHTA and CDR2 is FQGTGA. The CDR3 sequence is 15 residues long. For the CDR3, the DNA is TGTGCCAGCAGCTTAGGGACAGGGTGGACCGGGGAGCTGTTTTTT. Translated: CASSLGTGWTGELFF. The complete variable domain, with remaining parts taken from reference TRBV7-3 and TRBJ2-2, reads GAGVSQTPSNKVTEKGKYVELRCDPISGHTALYWYRQSLGQGPEFLIYFQGTGAADDSGLPNDRFFAVRPEGSVSTLKIQRTERGDSAVYLCASSLGTGWTGELFFGEGSRLTVL.

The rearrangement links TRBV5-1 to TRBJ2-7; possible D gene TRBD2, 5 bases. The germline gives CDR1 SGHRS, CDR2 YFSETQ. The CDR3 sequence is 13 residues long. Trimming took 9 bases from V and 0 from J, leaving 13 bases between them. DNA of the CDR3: TGCGCCAACCCGACGGGAAGCTCCTACGAGCAGTACTTC. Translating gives CANPTGSSYEQYF.

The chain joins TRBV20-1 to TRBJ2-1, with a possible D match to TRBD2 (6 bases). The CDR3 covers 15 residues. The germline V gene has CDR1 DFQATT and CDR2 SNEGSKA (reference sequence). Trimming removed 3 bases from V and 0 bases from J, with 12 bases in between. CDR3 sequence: CSASGIGSSYNEQFF. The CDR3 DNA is TGCAGTGCTAGTGGCATCGGGAGCTCCTACAATGAGCAGTTCTTC.

CDR3 in amino acids: CATSQGNYGYTF. The CDR3 DNA is TGTGCCACCTCACAGGGTAACTATGGCTACACCTTC. The rearrangement joins TRBV24-1 to TRBJ1-2, with a weak D call TRBD1 (6 bases). Germline V gene sequence: CDR1 KGHDR, CDR2 SFDVKD. V lost 9 bases and J lost 1, with 8 bases in between. The CDR3 contains 12 residues.

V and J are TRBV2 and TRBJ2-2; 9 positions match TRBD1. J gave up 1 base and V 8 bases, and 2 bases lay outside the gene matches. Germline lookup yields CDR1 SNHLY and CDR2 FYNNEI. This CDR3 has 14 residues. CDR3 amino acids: CASRDRVNTGELFF. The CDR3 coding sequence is TGTGCCAGCCGGGACAGGGTGAACACCGGGGAGCTGTTTTTT.

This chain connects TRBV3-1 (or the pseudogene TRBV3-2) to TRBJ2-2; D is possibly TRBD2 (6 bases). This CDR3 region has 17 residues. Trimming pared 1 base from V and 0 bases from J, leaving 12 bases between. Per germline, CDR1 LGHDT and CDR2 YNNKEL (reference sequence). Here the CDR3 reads CASSQVSSSANTGELFF. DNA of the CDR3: TGTGCCAGCAGCCAAGTCTCGTCTAGCGCGAACACCGGGGAGCTGTTTTTT.

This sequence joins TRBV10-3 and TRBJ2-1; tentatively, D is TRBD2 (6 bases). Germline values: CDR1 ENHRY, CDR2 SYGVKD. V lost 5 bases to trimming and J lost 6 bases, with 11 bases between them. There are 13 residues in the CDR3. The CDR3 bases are TGTGCCATCAGTCAAGACGGGGGCAATGAGCAGTTCTTC. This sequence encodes CAISQDGGNEQFF.

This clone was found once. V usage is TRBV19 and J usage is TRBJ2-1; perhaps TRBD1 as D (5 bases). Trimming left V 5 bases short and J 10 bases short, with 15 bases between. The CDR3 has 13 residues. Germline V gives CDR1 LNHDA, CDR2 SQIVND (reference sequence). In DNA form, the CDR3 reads TGTGCCAGTAGTCAACCCCAGGGCTGGGAGCAGTTCTTC. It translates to CASSQPQGWEQFF.

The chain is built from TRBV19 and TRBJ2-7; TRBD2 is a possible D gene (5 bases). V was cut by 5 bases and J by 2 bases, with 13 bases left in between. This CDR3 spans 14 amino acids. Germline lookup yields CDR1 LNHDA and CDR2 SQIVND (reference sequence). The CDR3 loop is CASSLMEAAYEQYF. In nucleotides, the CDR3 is TGTGCCAGTAGTTTAATGGAGGCCGCCTACGAGCAGTACTTC.

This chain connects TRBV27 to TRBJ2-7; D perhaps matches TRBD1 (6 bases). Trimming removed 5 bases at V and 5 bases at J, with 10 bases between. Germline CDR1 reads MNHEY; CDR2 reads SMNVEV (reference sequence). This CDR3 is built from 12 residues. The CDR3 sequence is CASSTGFHEQYF. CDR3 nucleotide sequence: TGTGCCAGCAGTACAGGGTTCCACGAGCAGTACTTC.

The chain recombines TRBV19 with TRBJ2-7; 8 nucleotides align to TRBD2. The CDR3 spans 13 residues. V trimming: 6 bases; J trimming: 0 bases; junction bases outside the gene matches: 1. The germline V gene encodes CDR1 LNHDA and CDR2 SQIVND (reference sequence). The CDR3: CASRSGSSYEQYF. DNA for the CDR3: TGTGCCAGTAGGAGCGGGAGCTCCTACGAGCAGTACTTC. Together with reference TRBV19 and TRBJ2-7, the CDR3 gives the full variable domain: DGGITQSPKYLFRKEGQNVTLSCEQNLNHDAMYWYRQDPGQGLRLIYYSQIVNDFQKGDIAEGYSVSREKKESFPLTVTSAQKNPTAFYLCASRSGSSYEQYFGPGTRLTVT.

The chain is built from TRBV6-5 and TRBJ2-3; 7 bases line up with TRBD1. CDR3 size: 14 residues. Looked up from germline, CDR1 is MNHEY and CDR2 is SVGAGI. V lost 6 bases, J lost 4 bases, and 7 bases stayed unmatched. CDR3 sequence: CASRAGGLSDTQYF. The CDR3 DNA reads TGTGCCAGCAGGGCAGGGGGATTGTCAGATACGCAGTATTTT.

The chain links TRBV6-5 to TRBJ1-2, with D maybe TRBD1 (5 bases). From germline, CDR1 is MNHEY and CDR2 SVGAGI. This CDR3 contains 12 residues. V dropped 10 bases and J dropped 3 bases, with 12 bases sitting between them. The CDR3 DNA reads TGTGCCACCGCAGACAGCCACTATGGCTACACCTTC. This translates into CATADSHYGYTF.

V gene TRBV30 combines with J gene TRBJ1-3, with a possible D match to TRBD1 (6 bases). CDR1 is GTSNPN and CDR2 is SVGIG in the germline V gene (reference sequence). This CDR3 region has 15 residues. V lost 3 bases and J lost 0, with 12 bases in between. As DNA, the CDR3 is TGTGCCTGGAGGGACAGAACAAACTCTGGAAACACCATATATTTT. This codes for CAWRDRTNSGNTIYF.

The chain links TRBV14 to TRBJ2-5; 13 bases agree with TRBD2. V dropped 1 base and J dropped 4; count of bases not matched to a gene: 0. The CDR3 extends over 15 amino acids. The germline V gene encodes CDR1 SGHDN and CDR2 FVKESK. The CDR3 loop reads CASSQGTSGRETQYF. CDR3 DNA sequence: TGTGCCAGCAGCCAAGGGACTAGCGGGAGAGAGACCCAGTACTTC.

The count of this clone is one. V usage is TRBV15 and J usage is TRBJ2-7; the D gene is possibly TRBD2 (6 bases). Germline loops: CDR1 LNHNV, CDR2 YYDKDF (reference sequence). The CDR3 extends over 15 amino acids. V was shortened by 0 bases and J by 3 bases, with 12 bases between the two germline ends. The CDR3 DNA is TGTGCCACCAGCAGAGATGGGAGCGGGCTCTACGAGCAGTACTTC. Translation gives CATSRDGSGLYEQYF.

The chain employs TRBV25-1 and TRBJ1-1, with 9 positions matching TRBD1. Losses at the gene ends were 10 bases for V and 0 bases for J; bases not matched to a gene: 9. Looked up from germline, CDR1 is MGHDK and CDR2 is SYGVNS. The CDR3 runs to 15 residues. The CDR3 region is CATKLQGAMNTEAFF. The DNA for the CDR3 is TGTGCCACCAAACTACAGGGGGCAATGAACACTGAAGCTTTCTTT.

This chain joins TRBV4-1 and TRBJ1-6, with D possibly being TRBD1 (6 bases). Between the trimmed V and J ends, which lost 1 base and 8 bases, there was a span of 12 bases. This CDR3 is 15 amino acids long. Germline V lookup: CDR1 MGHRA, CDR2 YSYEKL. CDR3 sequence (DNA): TGCGCCAGCAGCCAAGGGCAGGGGTCGGATTCACCCCTCCACTTT. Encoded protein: CASSQGQGSDSPLHF.

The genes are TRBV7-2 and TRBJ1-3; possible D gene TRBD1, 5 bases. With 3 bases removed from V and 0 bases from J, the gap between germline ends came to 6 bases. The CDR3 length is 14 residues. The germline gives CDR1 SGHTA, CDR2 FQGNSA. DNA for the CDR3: TGTGCCAGCAGCTTGACAGACTCTGGAAACACCATATATTTT. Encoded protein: CASSLTDSGNTIYF.

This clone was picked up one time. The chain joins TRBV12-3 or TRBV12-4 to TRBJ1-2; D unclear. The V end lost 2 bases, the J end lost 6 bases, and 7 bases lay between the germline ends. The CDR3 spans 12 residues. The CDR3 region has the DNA TGTGCCAGCAGTTTATCTACTGATGGCTACACCTTC. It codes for CASSLSTDGYTF.